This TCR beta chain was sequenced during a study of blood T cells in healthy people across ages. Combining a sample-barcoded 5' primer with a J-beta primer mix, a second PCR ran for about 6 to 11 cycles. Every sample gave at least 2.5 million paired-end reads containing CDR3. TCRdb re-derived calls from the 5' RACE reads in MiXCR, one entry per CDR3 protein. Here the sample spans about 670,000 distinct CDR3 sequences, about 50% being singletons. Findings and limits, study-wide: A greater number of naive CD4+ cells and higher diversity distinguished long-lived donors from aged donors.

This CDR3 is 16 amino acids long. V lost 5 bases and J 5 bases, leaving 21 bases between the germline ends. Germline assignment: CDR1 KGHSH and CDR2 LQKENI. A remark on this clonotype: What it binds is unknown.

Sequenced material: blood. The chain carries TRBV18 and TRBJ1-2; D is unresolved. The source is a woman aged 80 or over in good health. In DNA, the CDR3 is TGTGCCAGCTCAGTCGACTCTTCCTCCTACGGATATGGCTACACCTTC. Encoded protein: CASSVDSSSYGYGYTF. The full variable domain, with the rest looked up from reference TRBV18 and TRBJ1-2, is NAGVMQNPRHLVRRRGQEARLRCSPMKGHSHVYWYRQLPEEGLKFMVYLQKENIIDESGMPKERFSAEFPKEGPSILRIQQVVRGDSAAYFCASSVDSSSYGYGYTFGSGTRLTVV.